The rows below give T cell receptor beta chains drawn from one sample of a study of shared clonotypes between healthy human individuals. TCRdb keeps only in-frame clones here, not all; method: immunoSEQ multiplex PCR. The sample has millions of clones, around 94% seen once. Material: naive CD4+ T cells sorted from blood. The source of these receptors is a man aged 18-30 years in good health. Both conserved end residues are part of each CDR3. Each record gives: D gene, clone size, V gene, J gene, CDR3 length, CDR3 protein, CDR3 DNA. D genes are given only for firm matches. Rows give clone size only sometimes, using once, few, many, or a class for an expanded clone.

>TRBD2|NA|TRBV6-5|TRBJ2-3|14
CASRTSGAGGTQYF
TGTGCCAGCAGGACTAGCGGGGCCGGGGGTACGCAGTATTTT
>NA|NA|TRBV11-2|TRBJ2-1|15
CASSSDGISYNEQFF
TGTGCCAGCAGCTCTGACGGGATCTCCTACAATGAGCAGTTCTTC
>TRBD1|NA|TRBV27|TRBJ2-5|15
CASRDRGSLQETQYF
TGTGCCAGCAGAGACAGGGGAAGCCTTCAGGAGACCCAGTACTTC
>NA|once|TRBV30|TRBJ2-1|13
CAWSVLSSNEQFF
TGTGCCTGGAGTGTACTCAGTTCCAATGAGCAGTTCTTC
>TRBD1|NA|TRBV6-5|TRBJ1-2|14
CASSPLGTGGGYTF
TGTGCCAGCAGTCCCCTGGGGACAGGGGGCGGCTACACCTTC
>NA|NA|TRBV10-1|TRBJ1-1|12
CASSDRYTEAFF
TGCGCCAGCAGTGACCGCTACACTGAAGCTTTCTTT
>NA|NA|TRBV9|TRBJ2-3|12
CASSVGVNTQYF
TGTGCCAGCAGCGTAGGGGTGAATACGCAGTATTTT
>NA|NA|TRBV19|TRBJ2-7|12
CASSKTEYEQYF
TGTGCCAGTAGCAAGACAGAGTACGAGCAGTACTTC
>NA|NA|TRBV5-1|TRBJ2-7|15
CASSLYVAGDYEQYF
TGCGCCAGCAGCTTGTACGTGGCAGGGGATTACGAGCAGTACTTC
>NA|NA|TRBV7-2|TRBJ2-3|17
CASVSSLGAGATDTQYF
TGTGCCAGCGTCTCATCCTTGGGGGCGGGAGCAACAGATACGCAGTATTTT
>TRBD1|NA|TRBV19|TRBJ2-5|14
CASSGMTGKETQYF
TGTGCCAGTAGTGGGATGACAGGGAAAGAGACCCAGTACTTC
>NA|NA|TRBV7-8|TRBJ2-3|17
CASSPTPSSADTDTQYF
TGTGCCAGCAGCCCCACTCCGTCTAGCGCGGACACAGATACGCAGTATTTT
>NA|NA|TRBV11-3|TRBJ2-7|15
CASSLDPSGGNEQYF
TGTGCCAGCAGCTTAGACCCCTCGGGCGGAAACGAGCAGTACTTC
>NA|NA|TRBV28|TRBJ2-1|18
CASSLTPKTGSSYNEQFF
TGTGCCAGCAGCCTCACTCCGAAAACAGGGTCCTCCTACAATGAGCAGTTCTTC
>TRBD2|NA|TRBV2|TRBJ2-1|12
CASRSVAGGLFF
TGTGCCAGCAGGTCCGTAGCGGGGGGCCTGTTCTTC
>NA|NA|TRBV9|TRBJ1-4|14
CASSAQVSNEKLFF
TGTGCCAGCAGCGCACAGGTTTCTAATGAAAAACTGTTTTTT
>TRBD2|once|TRBV6-5|TRBJ2-7|15
CASSTGTSNPYEQYF
TGTGCCAGCAGCACCGGGACTAGCAACCCCTACGAGCAGTACTTC
>NA|NA|TRBV30|TRBJ2-3|15
CAWSVTGTTGDTQYF
TGTGCCTGGAGTGTAACGGGGACGACAGGAGATACGCAGTATTTT
>NA|NA|TRBV28|TRBJ1-5|16
CASTGPPRQFDQPQHF
TGTGCCAGCACCGGGCCCCCCCGACAGTTCGATCAGCCCCAGCATTTT
>NA|NA|TRBV6-5|TRBJ2-7|13
CASSRGTDYEQYF
TGTGCCAGCAGCCGGGGGACGGACTACGAGCAGTACTTC
>NA|NA|TRBV4-1|TRBJ2-7|13
CASSQVGLYEQYF
TGCGCCAGCAGCCAGGTGGGTTTATACGAGCAGTACTTC
>NA|NA|TRBV6-1|TRBJ2-1|15
CASSEAVGSNNEQFF
TGTGCCAGCAGTGAAGCAGTTGGCAGCAACAATGAGCAGTTCTTC
>NA|NA|TRBV7-9|TRBJ1-1|11
CASGINTEAFF
TGTGCCAGCGGGATAAACACTGAAGCTTTCTTT
>TRBD1|NA|TRBV6-1|TRBJ1-6|15
CASSGPGTGPSPLHF
TGTGCCAGCAGTGGACCCGGGACAGGGCCCTCACCCCTCCACTTT
>NA|once|TRBV18|TRBJ1-4|15
CASSPPLRGGEKLFF
TGTGCCAGCTCACCACCGCTACGGGGGGGTGAAAAACTGTTTTTT
>NA|NA|TRBV5-4|TRBJ2-2|14
CASSLDGGTGELFF
TGTGCCAGCAGCTTGGACGGAGGTACCGGGGAGCTGTTTTTT
>TRBD2|NA|TRBV19|TRBJ2-5|16
CASSIGASGSLETQYF
TGTGCCAGTAGTATAGGGGCTAGCGGGAGCCTAGAGACCCAGTACTTC
>TRBD1|NA|TRBV7-9|TRBJ2-7|16
CASSLASGTVVYEQYF
TGTGCCAGCAGCTTAGCCTCGGGGACAGTGGTTTACGAGCAGTACTTC
>NA|NA|TRBV10-3|TRBJ2-6|17
CAISESDAYSGANVLTF
TGTGCCATCAGTGAGTCGGATGCGTACTCTGGGGCCAACGTCCTGACTTTC
>NA|NA|TRBV29-1|TRBJ2-3|12
CSVLSLGDTQYF
TGCAGCGTTCTCAGCTTGGGCGATACGCAGTATTTT
>NA|NA|TRBV6-5|TRBJ2-5|12
CASRGYAGEQYF
TGTGCCAGCAGGGGTTACGCAGGGGAGCAGTACTTC
>NA|NA|TRBV15|TRBJ2-5|15
CATSRDVGRVETQYF
TGTGCCACCAGCAGAGATGTGGGGCGGGTAGAGACCCAGTACTTC
>TRBD2|NA|TRBV7-9|TRBJ2-2|18
CASSLEATSGRGTGELFF
TGTGCCAGCAGCTTAGAAGCGACTAGCGGGAGAGGAACCGGGGAGCTGTTTTTT
>NA|NA|TRBV28|TRBJ2-7|11
CASSFTDEQYF
TGTGCCAGCAGTTTCACCGACGAGCAGTACTTC
>TRBD1|NA|TRBV5-1|TRBJ1-2|14
CASSNRDRLYGYTF
TGCGCCAGCAGCAACCGGGACAGGCTCTATGGCTACACCTTC